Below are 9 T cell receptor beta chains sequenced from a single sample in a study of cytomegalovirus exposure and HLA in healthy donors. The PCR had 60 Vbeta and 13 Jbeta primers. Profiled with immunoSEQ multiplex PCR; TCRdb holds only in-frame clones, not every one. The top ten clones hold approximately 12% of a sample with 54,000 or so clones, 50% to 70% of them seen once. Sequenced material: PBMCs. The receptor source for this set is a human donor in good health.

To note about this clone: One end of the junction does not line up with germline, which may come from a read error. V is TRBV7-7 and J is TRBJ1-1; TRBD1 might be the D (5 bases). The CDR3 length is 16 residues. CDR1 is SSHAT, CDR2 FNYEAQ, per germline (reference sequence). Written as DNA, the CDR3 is TGTGCTAGCAGCTTATTACAGGAACCGCTGAACACTGAAGCTTTCTTT. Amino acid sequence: CASSLLQEPLNTEAFF.

In DNA form, the CDR3 reads TGTGCCAGCAGCTTAGCCCCAGCGGGGGGGCAAAATGAGCAGTTCTTC. This codes for CASSLAPAGGQNEQFF. The gene calls are TRBV7-8 and TRBJ2-1; the match to TRBD2 covers 10 bases. Germline values: CDR1 SGHVS, CDR2 FQNEAQ. The CDR3 sequence is 16 residues long. J gave up 7 bases and V 0 bases, and 6 bases lay outside the gene matches.

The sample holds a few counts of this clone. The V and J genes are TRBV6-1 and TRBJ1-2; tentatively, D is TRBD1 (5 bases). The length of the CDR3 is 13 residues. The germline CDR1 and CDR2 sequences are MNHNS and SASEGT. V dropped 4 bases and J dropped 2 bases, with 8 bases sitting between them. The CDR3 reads CASSVTANYGYTF. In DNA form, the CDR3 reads TGTGCCAGCAGTGTGACAGCAAACTATGGCTACACCTTC.

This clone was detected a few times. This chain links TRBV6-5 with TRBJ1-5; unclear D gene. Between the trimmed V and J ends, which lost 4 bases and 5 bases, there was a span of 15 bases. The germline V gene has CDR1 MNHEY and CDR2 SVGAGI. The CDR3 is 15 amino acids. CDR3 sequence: CASSSQGGRDQPQHF. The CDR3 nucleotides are TGTGCCAGCAGTTCCCAAGGAGGGAGGGATCAGCCCCAGCATTTT.

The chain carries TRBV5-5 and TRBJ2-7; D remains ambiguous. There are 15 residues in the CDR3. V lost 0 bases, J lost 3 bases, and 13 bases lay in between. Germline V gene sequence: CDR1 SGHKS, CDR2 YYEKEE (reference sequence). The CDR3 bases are TGTGCCAGCAGCTTGGACAGATCCACTCACTACGAGCAGTACTTC. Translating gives CASSLDRSTHYEQYF.

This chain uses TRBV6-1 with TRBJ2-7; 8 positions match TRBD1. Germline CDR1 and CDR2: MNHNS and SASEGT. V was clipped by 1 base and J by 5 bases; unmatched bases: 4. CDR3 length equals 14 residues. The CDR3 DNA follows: TGTGCCAGCAGTGAAGGGACAGGGAACCACGAGCAGTACTTC. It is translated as CASSEGTGNHEQYF.

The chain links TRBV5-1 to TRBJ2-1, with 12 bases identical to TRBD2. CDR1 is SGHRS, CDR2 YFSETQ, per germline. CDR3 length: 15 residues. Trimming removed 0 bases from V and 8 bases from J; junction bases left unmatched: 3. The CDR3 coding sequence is TGCGCCAGCAGCTTGGGCTCTAGCGGGGGGGATGAGCAGTTCTTC. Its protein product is CASSLGSSGGDEQFF.

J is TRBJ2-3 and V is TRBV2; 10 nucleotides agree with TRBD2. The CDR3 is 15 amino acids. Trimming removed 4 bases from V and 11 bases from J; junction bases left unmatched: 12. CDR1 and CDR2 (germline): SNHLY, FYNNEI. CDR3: CASSVVSGGEWLQYF. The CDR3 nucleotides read TGTGCCAGCAGTGTCGTAAGCGGGGGGGAGTGGTTGCAGTATTTT.

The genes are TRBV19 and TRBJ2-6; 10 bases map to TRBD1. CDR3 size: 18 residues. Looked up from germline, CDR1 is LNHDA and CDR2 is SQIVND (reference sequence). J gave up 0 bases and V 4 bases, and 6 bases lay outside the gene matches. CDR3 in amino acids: CASSNRDRGNSGANVLTF. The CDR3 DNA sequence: TGTGCCAGTAGTAACCGGGACAGGGGTAACTCTGGGGCCAACGTCCTGACTTTC.